Listed below are T cell receptor beta chains from one sample, sequenced in a study of T-cell reconstitution after alpha-beta-depleted transplantation in children. One entry per CDR3 protein, called by TCRdb with MiXCR from the PCR reads. The data show around 800,000 distinct CDR3 sequences, approximately 15% seen once. The material sequenced was PBMCs, mostly from graft donor cells, taken 360 days after TCRalphabeta/CD19-depleted stem cell transplant. These receptors were obtained from a male patient aged 10-17 years who had a stem cell transplant for acute lymphoblastic leukemia, so the T cells may come from the graft donor. Both conserved end residues are part of each CDR3. A D gene is named only where the DNA matches it firmly. Clone size is given for some rows only: seen once, a few or many times, or a class if the clone is expanded.

V: TRBV6-5; J: TRBJ2-1; D: TRBD1; size: few; DNA: TGTGCCAGCAGTTACCCCAAAACGACAGGGAGCAATGAGCAGTTCTTC; CDR3: CASSYPKTTGSNEQFF
V: TRBV20-1; J: TRBJ2-7; D: TRBD2; size: -; DNA: TGCAGTGCTCCCCCCCCGGGACTAGCGGGAGGCCGAACCTACGAGCAGTACTTC; CDR3: CSAPPPGLAGGRTYEQYF
V: TRBV29-1; J: TRBJ2-3; D: TRBD2; size: many; DNA: TGCAGCGTTCGTGTAGCGGGGAGCACAGATACGCAGTATTTT; CDR3: CSVRVAGSTDTQYF
V: TRBV13; J: TRBJ2-3; D: TRBD2; size: -; DNA: TGTGCCAGCAGCTCTCCTCTACTAGCGGATACGCAGTATTTT; CDR3: CASSSPLLADTQYF
V: TRBV11-2; J: TRBJ2-1; D: TRBD2; size: -; DNA: TGTGCCAGCAGCTTACGAACCGGGACTAGCGTCACGAGCTCCTACAATGAGCAGTTCTTC; CDR3: CASSLRTGTSVTSSYNEQFF
V: TRBV5-1; J: TRBJ1-2; D: TRBD1; size: -; DNA: TGCGCCAGCAGCTTTGGAGGACAGGGCTATGGCTACACCTTC; CDR3: CASSFGGQGYGYTF
V: TRBV5-1; J: TRBJ2-1; D: TRBD1; size: -; DNA: TGCGCCAGCAGCCCACTTGGGACAGTATACAATGAGCAGTTCTTC; CDR3: CASSPLGTVYNEQFF
V: TRBV12-3/TRBV12-4; J: TRBJ2-7; D: -; size: few; DNA: TGTGCCAGCAGTTTAGCGACGGGCAGGAGCTCCTACGAGCAGTACTTC; CDR3: CASSLATGRSSYEQYF
V: TRBV12-3/TRBV12-4; J: TRBJ2-4; D: TRBD2; size: -; DNA: TGTGCCAGCAGTTTCCCGGGGGGGTGGGGTCAGTACTTC; CDR3: CASSFPGGWGQYF
V: TRBV4-1; J: TRBJ2-1; D: -; size: many; DNA: TGCGCCAGCAGCCAAGTGCCGGTTTACAATGAGCAGTTCTTC; CDR3: CASSQVPVYNEQFF
V: TRBV4-1; J: TRBJ2-7; D: TRBD2; size: -; DNA: TGCGCCAGCAGCCAATTAGCGGGAGGGCCTGACGAGCAGTACTTC; CDR3: CASSQLAGGPDEQYF
V: TRBV2; J: TRBJ2-2; D: TRBD2; size: -; DNA: TGTGCCAGCAGTGAACTAGTAGCGGGAGTGGGTACCGGGGAGCTGTTTTTT; CDR3: CASSELVAGVGTGELFF
V: TRBV4-1; J: TRBJ2-5; D: TRBD1; size: -; DNA: TGCGCCAGCAAACCGGACAGGGGTGGGACCCAGTACTTC; CDR3: CASKPDRGGTQYF
V: TRBV7-2; J: TRBJ2-5; D: -; size: few; DNA: TGTGCCAGCAGCTTAGGTTCCGTGAGCAGTGAGACCCAGTACTTC; CDR3: CASSLGSVSSETQYF
V: TRBV5-6; J: TRBJ2-3; D: TRBD2; size: -; DNA: TGTGCCAGCAGCTTGGCTCTGGCGGCGCCGGGACTAGCACACAATACGCAGTATTTT; CDR3: CASSLALAAPGLAHNTQYF
V: TRBV6-5; J: TRBJ2-7; D: TRBD2; size: -; DNA: TGTGCCAGCAGTCCCAGCTTTAGCGGGAGGGCACACGAGCAGTACTTC; CDR3: CASSPSFSGRAHEQYF
V: TRBV2; J: TRBJ2-5; D: TRBD2; size: -; DNA: TGTGCCAGCAACTGGCCTAGCGGGATTGGTCACAAGGAGACCCAGTACTTC; CDR3: CASNWPSGIGHKETQYF
V: TRBV5-1; J: TRBJ2-3; D: -; size: many; DNA: TGCGCCAGCAGCTTGAGACCCCCCACAGATACGCAGTATTTT; CDR3: CASSLRPPTDTQYF
V: TRBV5-1; J: TRBJ2-1; D: -; size: -; DNA: TGCGCCAGCAGCTTATTCAAGTTGTCAGAGAATGAGCAGTTCTTC; CDR3: CASSLFKLSENEQFF
V: TRBV5-1; J: TRBJ2-1; D: TRBD2; size: -; DNA: TGCGCCAGCAGCTTCGGACTAGCGGGACTCAATGAGCAGTTCTTC; CDR3: CASSFGLAGLNEQFF
V: TRBV29-1; J: TRBJ2-1; D: -; size: -; DNA: TGCAGCGTTGAGTCGCAGTTCTTC; CDR3: CSVESQFF
V: TRBV11-2; J: TRBJ1-1; D: -; size: few; DNA: TGTGCCAGCAGCTGGGGGGGGCGCACTGAAGCTTTCTTT; CDR3: CASSWGGRTEAFF
V: TRBV3-1; J: TRBJ2-7; D: TRBD2; size: -; DNA: TGTGCCAGCAGCCAAAGCCCCTGGAGCGGGAGAGCTCCCTACGAGCAGTACTTC; CDR3: CASSQSPWSGRAPYEQYF
V: TRBV25-1; J: TRBJ1-3; D: -; size: -; DNA: TGTGCCAGCAGTGAACCTCGGGGGTCCTACTCTGGAAACACCATATATTTT; CDR3: CASSEPRGSYSGNTIYF
V: TRBV29-1; J: TRBJ2-7; D: -; size: -; DNA: TGCAGCGTTGCTGGTATCTACGAGCAGTACTTC; CDR3: CSVAGIYEQYF
V: TRBV19; J: TRBJ2-1; D: -; size: few; DNA: TGTGCCAGTAGTAAGGGGAATGAGCAGTTCTTC; CDR3: CASSKGNEQFF
V: TRBV29-1; J: TRBJ2-1; D: -; size: few; DNA: TGCAGCGTAAGGACAGCGCCGAGCTCCTACAATGAGCAGTTCTTC; CDR3: CSVRTAPSSYNEQFF
V: TRBV12-3/TRBV12-4; J: TRBJ2-1; D: TRBD2; size: -; DNA: TGTGCCAGCAGCCGATCGGGGAGCGGGAGGTACAATGAGCAGTTCTTC; CDR3: CASSRSGSGRYNEQFF
V: TRBV11-2; J: TRBJ2-7; D: -; size: many; DNA: TGTGCCAGCAGCCCACCGGGACGGAGCTACGAGCAGTACTTC; CDR3: CASSPPGRSYEQYF
V: TRBV12-3/TRBV12-4; J: TRBJ2-1; D: TRBD2; size: few; DNA: TGTGCCAGCAGCAAGCGGGAGTACTCCTACAATGAGCAGTTCTTC; CDR3: CASSKREYSYNEQFF
V: TRBV11-2; J: TRBJ2-1; D: TRBD2; size: many; DNA: TGTGCCAGCAGCTTAGGTCAGCTATACGGGAGGTCCGACAATGAGCAGTTCTTC; CDR3: CASSLGQLYGRSDNEQFF
V: TRBV12-3/TRBV12-4; J: TRBJ1-1; D: -; size: -; DNA: TGTGCCAGCAGCCCCACGGGGGCGAATCTTGAAGCTTTCTTT; CDR3: CASSPTGANLEAFF
V: TRBV15; J: TRBJ2-5; D: TRBD1; size: many; DNA: TGTGCCACCAGCTGGGACAGGTTAGAGACCCAGTACTTC; CDR3: CATSWDRLETQYF
V: TRBV5-1; J: TRBJ2-1; D: -; size: many; DNA: TGCGCCAGCAGCTTGGACGGCTCCCCGGCCAATGAGCAGTTCTTC; CDR3: CASSLDGSPANEQFF
V: TRBV27; J: TRBJ1-2; D: TRBD1; size: -; DNA: TGTGCCAGCAGTTTGGGGTCAGGGGGCTATGGCTACACCTTC; CDR3: CASSLGSGGYGYTF
V: TRBV5-1; J: TRBJ2-5; D: TRBD2; size: -; DNA: TGCGCCAGCACCGAAGGACCCGGGACTAGCGGGAGAATCCAAGAGACCCAGTACTTC; CDR3: CASTEGPGTSGRIQETQYF
V: TRBV5-1; J: TRBJ2-1; D: -; size: -; DNA: TGCGCCAGCAGCCGATTCCTAGAACCTCCGAACAATGAGCAGTTCTTC; CDR3: CASSRFLEPPNNEQFF
V: TRBV27; J: TRBJ2-7; D: -; size: -; DNA: TGTGCCAGCAGTTTAACTGCAGGGTCCCCCTACGAGCAGTACTTC; CDR3: CASSLTAGSPYEQYF
V: TRBV5-1; J: TRBJ2-7; D: -; size: few; DNA: TGCGCCAGCAGCTTGGGACTAGTAATCTCGGGGGAGCAGTACTTC; CDR3: CASSLGLVISGEQYF
V: TRBV20-1; J: TRBJ2-2; D: TRBD2; size: -; DNA: TGCAGTGGGAGGGGCGGGAGAGGGAGCGGGGAGCTGTTTTTT; CDR3: CSGRGGRGSGELFF
V: TRBV5-1; J: TRBJ2-1; D: -; size: few; DNA: TGCGCCAGCGGGACGGTTACCAACAATGAGCAGTTCTTC; CDR3: CASGTVTNNEQFF
V: TRBV27; J: TRBJ1-1; D: -; size: many; DNA: TGTGCCAGCAGTTTACTTGGGGTGAACACTGAAGCTTTCTTT; CDR3: CASSLLGVNTEAFF
V: TRBV4-1; J: TRBJ2-2; D: -; size: few; DNA: TGCGCCAGCAGCCAAGTGTGGCAGGGAAACACCGGGGAGCTGTTTTTT; CDR3: CASSQVWQGNTGELFF
V: TRBV11-2; J: TRBJ2-4; D: -; size: few; DNA: TGTGCCAGCAGCGAGGGGGGAATGGGCATTCAGTACTTC; CDR3: CASSEGGMGIQYF
V: TRBV24-1; J: TRBJ2-2; D: -; size: -; DNA: TGTGCCACCAGTGATTTGGACTGGTCGGGGACCGGGGAGCTGTTTTTT; CDR3: CATSDLDWSGTGELFF
V: TRBV5-1; J: TRBJ2-5; D: -; size: -; DNA: TGCGCCAGCAGCCGCTGGGAATGGGGAGAGACCCAGTACTTC; CDR3: CASSRWEWGETQYF
V: TRBV3-1; J: TRBJ2-1; D: TRBD2; size: few; DNA: TGTGCCAGCAGCGATTCGGGACTAGCGTCATACAAGGGATACAATGAGCAGTTCTTC; CDR3: CASSDSGLASYKGYNEQFF
V: TRBV7-8; J: TRBJ2-1; D: TRBD2; size: -; DNA: TGTGCCAGCATCATCCGCCCCCAGCGGGAGCCCCTCTACAATGAGCAGTTCTTC; CDR3: CASIIRPQREPLYNEQFF
V: TRBV14; J: TRBJ2-7; D: -; size: -; DNA: TGTGCCAGCAGCCAAGGGCGCGTGTCTTCCAGCACCTACGAGCAGTACTTC; CDR3: CASSQGRVSSSTYEQYF
V: TRBV11-2; J: TRBJ2-7; D: -; size: few; DNA: TGTGCCAGCAGTACCACCCGGGGGACCTACGAGCAGTACTTC; CDR3: CASSTTRGTYEQYF
V: TRBV25-1; J: TRBJ2-2; D: TRBD1; size: -; DNA: TGTGCCAGCAGATCAGGGGGCCTGAACACCGGGGAGCTGTTTTTT; CDR3: CASRSGGLNTGELFF